What follows is one TCR beta chain and its context. The antigen remains undetermined. Single viable CD3+CD4+CD8-CD45RO+ cells were sorted as the memory CD4+ T cells. After thawing, CD4+ T cells were positively selected. This sample was included in a study of memory CD4+ T cells and cytomegalovirus serostatus. Study-wide background: Of the healthy Belgian adults, under 10 were CMV seropositive and 20 to 30 seronegative. Study observations and caveats: Of 150 to 200 reported CMV TCRbeta sequences, under 70 were found in memory CD4+ repertoires.

Authors' analysis steps: Out-of-frame sequences were removed, leaving 2,000,000 or so distinct TCRbeta sequences. TCRdb keeps only in-frame clones here, not all; method: immunoSEQ multiplex PCR. The V and J calls and clone size come from that table; D and trimming were worked out from the DNA. Of under 55,000 clones listed, around 80% are singletons. Trimming took 2 bases from V and 1 from J, leaving 11 bases between them. The CDR3 spans 16 residues. The germline CDR1 and CDR2 sequences are SNHLY and FYNNEI. The sequenced sample consisted of memory CD4+ T cells from blood. This clonotype was obtained from an adult in good health and CMV-seronegative. V and J are TRBV2 and TRBJ1-4; maybe TRBD1 (5 bases). CDR3: CASSEQAGGTNEKLFF. CDR3 in DNA: TGTGCCAGCAGTGAACAGGCGGGGGGAACTAATGAAAAACTGTTTTTT.